Below are 10 T cell receptor beta chains sequenced from a single sample in a study of post-analysis software for immune sequencing data. Study-wide points: There were five TRBV segments more frequent in patients than controls, and TRBV5-6, TRBV5-1 and TRBV20-1 were among them.

The TCR beta cDNA libraries carried unique molecular identifiers. Via MiXCR, TCRdb re-called the PCR reads, giving one row per CDR3 protein. This repertoire shows about 770,000 distinct CDR3 sequences, around 42% found once; its top ten account for over 4.5%. No cognate antigen is known for these TCRs. Sequenced sample: blood. All receptors come from a girl aged 5 to 17 with multiple sclerosis.

V gene TRBV7-3 combines with J gene TRBJ2-1; 7 nucleotides match TRBD2. Germline V gives CDR1 SGHTA, CDR2 FQGTGA. This CDR3 is built from 18 residues. With V trimmed by 0 bases and J by 3 bases, 11 bases remained unmatched. CDR3 nucleotides: TGTGCCAGCAGCTTAACCCCCACTCGGGCGGGGGACTACAATGAGCAGTTCTTC. Encoded protein: CASSLTPTRAGDYNEQFF.

This clonotype was observed a single time. The chain is built from TRBV7-2 and TRBJ2-3, with a tentative D call TRBD1 (6 bases). CDR1 is SGHTA, CDR2 FQGNSA, per germline. This CDR3 comprises 15 residues. The germline V and J ends were trimmed by 2 bases and 4 bases, with 13 bases remaining between them. The CDR3, as DNA: TGTGCCAGCAGCTTAAGGGGGTTTGTGGCAGATACGCAGTATTTT. This gives the protein CASSLRGFVADTQYF.

This clonotype occurred a few times. This sequence joins TRBV4-3 and TRBJ2-7; tentative D call: TRBD2 (6 bases). Trimming cost V 1 base and J 1 base, with 11 bases left between them. Germline CDR1 LGHNA, CDR2 YSLEER. The CDR3 extends over 15 amino acids. CDR3 amino acids: CASSQGVSGSYEQYF. CDR3 nucleotides: TGCGCCAGCAGCCAAGGGGTTAGCGGATCCTACGAGCAGTACTTC.

Concerning this clonotype: A junction end diverges from the germline sequence, so it may reflect a read error. J is TRBJ2-4 and V is TRBV7-8; 10 bases align to TRBD2. CDR3 length equals 19 residues. Germline CDR1 SGHVS, CDR2 FQNEAQ. DNA for the CDR3: TGTGCCAGCAGCTTATTAGTAGGGCTAGCGGGAGAGGTCAAAGACATTCAGTACTTC. Amino acid sequence: CASSLLVGLAGEVKDIQYF.

This clonotype was recorded a few times. This chain connects TRBV2 to TRBJ2-4; D unresolved. The V and J ends lost 8 bases and 8 bases respectively, with 13 bases between them. Germline V gene lookup returns CDR1 SNHLY and CDR2 FYNNEI. The CDR3 has 12 amino acids. CDR3 sequence reads: CASSSGKYIQYF. CDR3 nucleotides: TGTGCCAGCTCTTCTGGGAAGTACATTCAGTACTTC.

This chain joins TRBV7-9 and TRBJ1-1, with D perhaps TRBD1 (6 bases). The V end lost 5 bases, the J end lost 3 bases, and 16 bases lay between the germline ends. Germline V lookup: CDR1 SEHNR, CDR2 FQNEAQ (reference sequence). The CDR3 is made up of 15 amino acids. The CDR3 DNA reads as TGTGCCAGCAGCCCGCCGGGGGGGGGCCACACTGAAGCTTTCTTT. It yields the protein CASSPPGGGHTEAFF.

In its sample, this clonotype was seen a few times. The rearrangement uses TRBV29-1 and TRBJ2-6; TRBD2 is a possible D gene (5 bases). The V and J ends lost 4 bases and 0 bases respectively, with 19 bases between them. CDR3 length: 18 amino acids. In germline, CDR1 is SQVTM, CDR2 ANQGSEA. CDR3 nucleotides: TGCAGCGTTGTTGAAAGGGAGCCCCCGAACTCTGGGGCCAACGTCCTGACTTTC. This sequence encodes CSVVEREPPNSGANVLTF.

The gene calls are TRBV20-1 and TRBJ2-7; the D is unclear. The CDR3 sequence is 11 residues long. The germline V gene has CDR1 DFQATT and CDR2 SNEGSKA (reference sequence). Trimming took off 7 bases at V and 6 bases at J, with 13 bases between the two ends. CDR3 in amino acids: CSGLGPLEQYF. Here the CDR3 DNA reads TGCAGTGGCCTCGGACCCCTCGAGCAGTACTTC.

This clonotype appeared a few times. V is TRBV12-3 or TRBV12-4 and J is TRBJ2-5; D gene uncertain. The V end lost 2 bases, the J end lost 1 base, and 8 bases lay between the germline ends. This CDR3 has 14 residues. The CDR3 DNA follows: TGTGCCAGCAGTTTACGGCACCTCCAAGAGACCCAGTACTTC. This gives the protein CASSLRHLQETQYF.

This sequence joins TRBV6-2 or TRBV6-3 and TRBJ2-7; perhaps TRBD2 as D (6 bases). This CDR3 comprises 14 residues. CDR1 is MNHEY and CDR2 is SVGEGT in the germline V gene. With 2 bases removed from V and 5 bases from J, the gap between germline ends came to 13 bases. CDR3 region: CASSYDEGEDEQYF. CDR3 DNA: TGTGCCAGCAGTTACGACGAAGGGGAGGACGAGCAGTACTTC.